The rows below give T cell receptor beta chains drawn from one sample of a study of shared clonotypes between healthy human individuals. Libraries were prepared by immunoSEQ multiplex PCR; TCRdb keeps only in-frame clonotypes and omits some of them. This repertoire shows just over 2,000,000 clones, approximately 95% found once; its top ten account for roughly 1.1%. Input material: naive CD8+ T cells sorted from blood. The receptor source for this set is a man between 18 and 35 years old in good health. CDR3s include the opening cysteine and the closing phenylalanine or tryptophan. The D gene is left open where the match is weak. The listing skips clone size in some rows; elsewhere it reads once, few, many or a size class.

- | - | TRBJ2-7 | TRBV5-6 | TGTGCCAGCAGCGCGGACGGAAAAAGCTCCTACGAGCAGTACTTC | CASSADGKSSYEQYF
- | - | TRBJ1-2 | TRBV27 | TGTGCCAGCAGTTTATCTTATTCAGGTGGTGGCTACACCTTC | CASSLSYSGGGYTF
- | - | TRBJ1-1 | TRBV11-1 | TGTGCCAGCAGCTTCGTCAGGGGTGATGAAGCTTTCTTT | CASSFVRGDEAFF
- | - | TRBJ2-5 | TRBV5-4 | TGTGCCAGCAGCTTGGATACAGGTTCTTTGGAGACCCAGTACTTC | CASSLDTGSLETQYF
- | - | TRBJ1-1 | TRBV6-5 | TGTGCCAGCAGTTACTCGGATCTGCTGAACACTGAAGCTTTCTTT | CASSYSDLLNTEAFF
- | - | TRBJ1-1 | TRBV14 | TGTGCCAGCAGCCAAGGCATGGGGCGCATGGAGGACACTGAAGCTTTCTTT | CASSQGMGRMEDTEAFF
- | - | TRBJ2-1 | TRBV9 | TGTGCCAGCAGCGTAGCGGGTACCTACAATGAGCAGTTCTTC | CASSVAGTYNEQFF
once | - | TRBJ2-7 | TRBV19 | TGTGCCAGTAGTTACCGGGACACCTACGAGCAGTACTTC | CASSYRDTYEQYF
- | TRBD1 | TRBJ1-2 | TRBV4-1 | TGCGCCAGCAGCCAAGAAGAAGGGGGCAACTATGGCTACACCTTC | CASSQEEGGNYGYTF
- | - | TRBJ2-6 | TRBV12-5 | TGTGCTAGTGGTTTGGTAGTCCCCGGTGGGGCCAACGTCCTGACTTTC | CASGLVVPGGANVLTF
- | TRBD2 | TRBJ2-7 | TRBV4-3 | TGCGCCAGCAGCCAAGATCGGGGGACTAGCTTTTCCTACGAGCAGTACTTC | CASSQDRGTSFSYEQYF
- | TRBD1 | TRBJ2-1 | TRBV2 | TGTGCCAGCAGCGAGGGACAGACCTACAATGAGCAGTTCTTC | CASSEGQTYNEQFF
- | - | TRBJ1-4 | TRBV21-1 | TGTGCCAGCTGGGGCCGGGACGGGGCAACTAATGAAAAACTGTTTTTT | CASWGRDGATNEKLFF
- | - | TRBJ2-1 | TRBV5-4 | TGTGCCAGCACCAAAGGTCCCAATGAGCAGTTCTTC | CASTKGPNEQFF
- | TRBD2 | TRBJ2-1 | TRBV11-3 | TGTGCCAGCAGCCCACTTGGTAGCGGGAGATGGAATGAGCAGTTCTTC | CASSPLGSGRWNEQFF
- | TRBD1 | TRBJ2-7 | TRBV7-9 | TGTGCCAGCAGCTGGGGACAGGGGATTTCGCTTTCCTACGAGCAGTACTTC | CASSWGQGISLSYEQYF
- | - | TRBJ2-2 | TRBV15 | TGTGCCACCAGCAGATCAGGCTTCGGGCTGAACACCGGGGAGCTGTTTTTT | CATSRSGFGLNTGELFF
- | - | TRBJ2-7 | TRBV4-3 | TGCGCCAGCAGCCAAGAACAGTACTACGAGCAGTACTTC | CASSQEQYYEQYF
- | TRBD2 | TRBJ2-3 | TRBV6-6 | TGTGCCAGCAGTCGTAAGCGGGAGGGCACAGATACGCAGTATTTT | CASSRKREGTDTQYF
- | - | TRBJ1-3 | TRBV5-6 | TGTGCCAGCAGCTTAAAGGGCGACTCTGGAAACACCATATATTTT | CASSLKGDSGNTIYF
- | TRBD2 | TRBJ2-1 | TRBV7-6 | TGTGCCAGCAGCTTAACAGCCCTAGCGGGAGGGGTCAATGAGCAGTTCTTC | CASSLTALAGGVNEQFF
- | - | TRBJ2-1 | TRBV27 | TGTGCCAGCAGTTTATCCCCCTCCTATGAGCAGTTCTTC | CASSLSPSYEQFF
- | TRBD1 | TRBJ2-3 | TRBV2 | TGTGCCAGCAGCGTCGGGACAGCAGTCTTCACAGATACGCAGTATTTT | CASSVGTAVFTDTQYF
- | TRBD2 | TRBJ2-7 | TRBV11-2 | TGTGCCAGCAGCCCGGCACTAGCGGGAGCCTTGTACGAGCAGTACTTC | CASSPALAGALYEQYF
- | - | TRBJ1-1 | TRBV5-6 | TGTGCCAGCAGCTTCGGGGGGACGGCGGACAGCACTGAAGCTTTCTTT | CASSFGGTADSTEAFF
- | TRBD2 | TRBJ2-3 | TRBV4-1 | TGCGCCAGCAGCCAAAGGCCGGGGGTAGCGGGGCGCACAGATACGCAGTATTTT | CASSQRPGVAGRTDTQYF
- | - | TRBJ2-7 | TRBV28 | TGTGCCAGCAGTTTAGTTCCGGGGTCGGACTACGAGCAGTACTTC | CASSLVPGSDYEQYF
- | TRBD1 | TRBJ1-2 | TRBV5-6 | TGTGCCAGCAGCTACTCAATTATCCGGGACAGGGCCGCCTATGGCTACACCTTC | CASSYSIIRDRAAYGYTF
- | - | TRBJ2-7 | TRBV13 | TGTGCCAGCAGCGAGACAATCTACTACGAGCAGTACTTC | CASSETIYYEQYF
- | - | TRBJ2-3 | TRBV5-4 | TGTGCCAGCAGTCCTGGGACTGCGAGCACAGATACGCAGTATTTT | CASSPGTASTDTQYF
- | - | TRBJ1-4 | TRBV7-9 | TGTGCCAGCAGCCTAGACAGGCTAGGCGATGAAAAACTGTTTTTT | CASSLDRLGDEKLFF
once | - | TRBJ1-4 | TRBV13 | TGTGCCAGCACGTCCTCAACTAATGAAAAACTGTTTTTT | CASTSSTNEKLFF
- | - | TRBJ1-6 | TRBV27 | TGTGCCAGCAGTCCGGGGGGGTGGCCCCTCCACTTT | CASSPGGWPLHF
- | - | TRBJ2-3 | TRBV4-1 | TGCGCCAGCAGCCAAGAGCCCCGACAGGAGACTAGCCTCCTGGCGGGTACGCAGTATTTT | CASSQEPRQETSLLAGTQYF
- | TRBD1 | TRBJ1-5 | TRBV11-2 | TGTGCCAGCAGCCCAGGGGGCATCGGTACTCAGCCCCAGCATTTT | CASSPGGIGTQPQHF
- | - | TRBJ1-1 | TRBV5-1 | TGCGCCAGCAGCTTGGGACCAACGGGGACTGAAGCTTTCTTT | CASSLGPTGTEAFF
- | - | TRBJ2-5 | TRBV6-6 | TGTGCCAGCAAGTTCGGGGTTATGGAGACCCAGTACTTC | CASKFGVMETQYF
- | TRBD1 | TRBJ2-7 | TRBV7-9 | TGTGCCAGCAGCTTAGGGACAGGGTTGAGCGAGCAGTACTTC | CASSLGTGLSEQYF
- | TRBD1 | TRBJ1-1 | TRBV11-2 | TGTGCCAGCAGCCAAGGGGGCGGCACTGAAGCTTTCTTT | CASSQGGGTEAFF
- | TRBD1 | TRBJ2-7 | TRBV6-5 | TGTGCCAGCAGAGAGACAGGGGGCTACGAGCAGTACTTC | CASRETGGYEQYF
- | - | TRBJ2-7 | TRBV10-3 | TGTGCCATCGCGAAGGGGGGTGGTACCGACGAGCAGTACTTC | CAIAKGGGTDEQYF
few | TRBD1 | TRBJ1-4 | TRBV30 | TGTGCCTGTAACAGACAGGGGGTAGATACTAATGAAAAACTGTTTTTT | CACNRQGVDTNEKLFF
- | TRBD2 | TRBJ2-3 | TRBV7-9 | TGTGCCAGCAGCTTAACGGGGGTGCTAGCGGGATTGGCTTCGGATACGCAGTATTTT | CASSLTGVLAGLASDTQYF
once | - | TRBJ1-4 | TRBV7-9 | TGTGCCAGCAGCAGTCCTTGGAGCGATAATGAAAAACTGTTTTTT | CASSSPWSDNEKLFF
once | - | TRBJ1-2 | TRBV19 | TGTGCCAGTAGACTCCTGGAAGTTAACTATGGCTACACCTTC | CASRLLEVNYGYTF
- | TRBD1 | TRBJ2-7 | TRBV9 | TGTGCCAGCAGCGGACAGGGTGACGAGCAGTACTTC | CASSGQGDEQYF
- | - | TRBJ2-7 | TRBV2 | TGTGCCAGCAGCTGGGACGGCTACGAGCAGTACTTC | CASSWDGYEQYF
- | TRBD1 | TRBJ1-4 | TRBV28 | TGTGCCAGCAGTTTGCTTGACAGGGGGCACACTAATGAAAAACTGTTTTTT | CASSLLDRGHTNEKLFF
once | - | TRBJ1-3 | TRBV7-9 | TGTGCCAGCACCTCCGGCGGTTTCTCTGGAAACACCATATATTTT | CASTSGGFSGNTIYF
- | TRBD1 | TRBJ2-2 | TRBV29-1 | TGCAGCGTCTTACTCGGACAGGGGGCTGTATCGAACACCGGGGAGCTGTTTTTT | CSVLLGQGAVSNTGELFF
- | TRBD2 | TRBJ2-3 | TRBV2 | TGTGCCAGCAGCTTACGGGACTACCGCACAGATACGCAGTATTTT | CASSLRDYRTDTQYF
- | - | TRBJ2-2 | TRBV9 | TGTGCCAGCAGCGTGGGGCTGATCTCCGACACCGGGGAGCTGTTTTTT | CASSVGLISDTGELFF
once | - | TRBJ2-5 | TRBV7-6 | TGTGCCAGCAGCTTAGGGTGGGGGGAACCAGAAGAGACCCAGTACTTC | CASSLGWGEPEETQYF
- | - | TRBJ1-1 | TRBV5-1 | TGCGCCAGCAGCTTGGGGTCCGGACTCTACATAGGGGCTTTCTTT | CASSLGSGLYIGAFF
- | TRBD1 | TRBJ2-3 | TRBV7-6 | TGTGCCAGCAGCCAACGGGGACAGGGGGCACCGGATACGCAGTATTTT | CASSQRGQGAPDTQYF
once | - | TRBJ1-2 | TRBV9 | TGTGCCAGCAGCTCGTCTCACTACACCTTC | CASSSSHYTF
- | - | TRBJ2-1 | TRBV19 | TGTGCCAGCCGGGACTCGTCCTACAATGAGCAGTTCTTC | CASRDSSYNEQFF